This entry lists 30 T cell receptor beta chains sequenced from one sample in a study of blood T cells in healthy people across ages. A second about 7 to 11 cycle PCR used barcoded and J-beta primers. MiXCR was run by TCRdb on the 5' RACE reads, yielding one entry per CDR3 protein. The data contain around 990,000 distinct CDR3 sequences, approximately 26% of them singletons. The same sample was also used in a study of T cells of mothers and their children.

The specimen was blood. The receptors come from a girl aged 2-9 years in good health.

The chain employs TRBV4-3 and TRBJ2-2, with a weak D call TRBD1 (5 bases). Germline V gene sequence: CDR1 LGHNA, CDR2 YSLEER. CDR3 length: 15 amino acids. The germline V and J ends were trimmed by 5 bases and 6 bases, with 16 bases remaining between them. In nucleotides, the CDR3 is TGCGCCAGCAGCTCCTACTCAGGGATATCCGGGGAGCTGTTTTTT. As protein: CASSSYSGISGELFF.

As for this clonotype: At one of its ends the junction is not consistent with the germline gene, which may arise from a read error. V gene TRBV7-2 combines with J gene TRBJ2-7; perhaps D is TRBD1 or TRBD2 (5 bases each). The CDR3 has 15 residues. From germline, CDR1 is SGHTA and CDR2 FQGNSA. CDR3 amino acids: CASSLEWDAGYEQCF. The CDR3 DNA reads TGTGCCAGCAGCTTAGAGTGGGACGCCGGGTACGAGCAGTGCTTC.

This clonotype has more than one count but fewer than ten. The chain combines TRBV20-1 with TRBJ2-1; a weak D match, TRBD2 (6 bases). V lost 6 bases and J 8 bases, leaving 14 bases between the germline ends. This CDR3 comprises 12 residues. The germline V gene encodes CDR1 DFQATT and CDR2 SNEGSKA (reference sequence). The CDR3 spells CSAPDYADEQFF. DNA of the CDR3: TGCAGTGCGCCGGACTATGCGGATGAGCAGTTCTTC.

This chain links TRBV9 with TRBJ2-7, with 15 bases identical to TRBD2. Germline V gives CDR1 SGDLS, CDR2 YYNGEE. J lost 0 bases, V lost 3 bases, and 13 bases had no gene match. The CDR3 has 20 residues. DNA of the CDR3: TGTGCCAGCAGCGGGGGGACTAGCGGGAGGTCCCCGTGGAGCTCCTACGAGCAGTACTTC. It codes for CASSGGTSGRSPWSSYEQYF.

The rearrangement uses TRBV20-1 and TRBJ2-5; D perhaps matches TRBD1 (5 bases). This CDR3 has 15 residues. The V gene's germline CDR1 is DFQATT and CDR2 SNEGSKA (reference sequence). V was pared by 0 bases and J by 0 bases, with 11 bases between. DNA of the CDR3: TGCAGTGCTAGAGACTATGACAGTTACCAAGAGACCCAGTACTTC. Translated, it gives CSARDYDSYQETQYF.

The chain joins TRBV7-9 to TRBJ2-3; D may correspond to TRBD1 or TRBD2 (6 bases each). The CDR3 spans 14 residues. CDR1 SEHNR and CDR2 FQNEAQ come from the germline V gene (reference sequence). V was trimmed by 11 bases and J by 2 bases, leaving 17 bases between them. The DNA for the CDR3 is TGTGCCTATAGGAGTCGGGGGCCCACAGATACGCAGTATTTT. Translated: CAYRSRGPTDTQYF.

This clonotype was seen ten or more times. The V and J genes are TRBV7-9 and TRBJ2-7; TRBD2 matches 10 bases. V lost 3 bases and J lost 2; bases outside the gene matches: 1. The length of the CDR3 is 14 residues. In germline, CDR1 is SEHNR, CDR2 FQNEAQ (reference sequence). The CDR3 loop is CASSFGTSAYEQYF. CDR3 DNA: TGTGCCAGCAGCTTTGGGACTAGCGCCTACGAGCAGTACTTC.

This rearrangement joins TRBV29-1 to TRBJ2-7, with no clear D. The CDR3 runs to 12 residues. Germline V gives CDR1 SQVTM, CDR2 ANQGSEA. Trimming shortened V by 3 bases and J by 7 bases, and 13 bases separated the two germline ends. As DNA, the CDR3 is TGCAGCGTTGAGAGATCCCCGAGGGAGCAGTACTTC. It is translated as CSVERSPREQYF.

In its sample, this clonotype was seen a few times. The chain employs TRBV3-1 and TRBJ1-6; 7 bases are shared with TRBD1. There are 19 residues in the CDR3. The V and J ends lost 5 bases and 8 bases, in that order; junction bases with no gene match: 21. The germline gives CDR1 LGHDT, CDR2 YNNKEL (reference sequence). The CDR3 bases are TGTGCCAGCAGCTACGAATATCGAAGCGGGGGCAGGGGGGATTCACCCCTCCACTTT. Translation: CASSYEYRSGGRGDSPLHF.

The chain recombines TRBV6-8 with TRBJ1-5; TRBD1 agrees at 7 bases. Per the germline V gene, CDR1 is MNHGY and CDR2 is SAAAGT. This CDR3 has 17 residues. J gave up 1 base and V 5 bases, and 11 bases lay outside the gene matches. The CDR3 spells CASSHYDRAGSNQPQHF. The CDR3 nucleotides read TGTGCCAGCAGTCACTACGACAGGGCCGGGAGCAATCAGCCCCAGCATTTT.

This clonotype was picked up a small number of times. J is TRBJ2-4 and V is TRBV12-3 or TRBV12-4, with 8 positions matching TRBD1. Trimming removed 7 bases from V and 3 bases from J; junction bases left unmatched: 5. The CDR3 runs to 14 residues. DNA of the CDR3: TGTGCCAGCACTTCACAGGGGGTCAAAAACATTCAGTACTTC. Its translation: CASTSQGVKNIQYF.

The CDR3 DNA reads TGTGCCAGCAGTCTGGAGGAAGGAGGACACCAAGAGACCCAGTACTTC. Its protein is CASSLEEGGHQETQYF. The rearrangement links TRBV2 to TRBJ2-5, with D perhaps matching TRBD2 (5 bases). Per germline, CDR1 SNHLY and CDR2 FYNNEI. This CDR3 has 16 residues. The V gene lost 5 bases and the J gene lost 0 bases, with 16 bases spanning the gap.

This clonotype occurred a few times. The gene calls are TRBV29-1 and TRBJ1-1; no firm D call. CDR3 length: 13 residues. Germline assignment: CDR1 SQVTM and CDR2 ANQGSEA. Trimming took off 4 bases at V and 5 bases at J, with 14 bases between the two ends. The DNA for the CDR3 is TGCAGCGTTGCGGGCAACTTAGGGACTGAAGCTTTCTTT. This translates into CSVAGNLGTEAFF.

This clonotype was seen a few times. The chain carries TRBV3-1 and TRBJ1-2; 7 nucleotides align to TRBD1. CDR1 and CDR2 (germline): LGHDT, YNNKEL (reference sequence). The trim removed 0 bases at V and 3 bases at J, leaving 7 bases unmatched. This CDR3 contains 16 residues. CDR3 residues: CASSQERQGSDYGYTF. The DNA for the CDR3 is TGTGCCAGCAGCCAAGAACGACAGGGTAGCGACTATGGCTACACCTTC.

This clonotype has a handful of counts. The chain is built from TRBV10-3 and TRBJ2-3, with D unclear. The CDR3 runs to 12 residues. V was shortened by 8 bases and J by 6 bases, with 12 bases between the two germline ends. Germline-derived CDR1 and CDR2 are ENHRY and SYGVKD. The CDR3 here is CAIGKVGDTQYF. The CDR3 DNA sequence: TGTGCCATCGGAAAGGTGGGGGATACGCAGTATTTT.

The table lists this clonotype with a few counts. The V call is TRBV7-6, the J call TRBJ2-4; TRBD2 matches at 9 bases. The CDR3 is made up of 19 amino acids. V dropped 0 bases and J dropped 0; count of bases not matched to a gene: 9. Germline V gene data show CDR1 as SGHVS and CDR2 as FNYEAQ. As DNA, the CDR3 is TGTGCCAGCAGCTTAGCCTCACGGTCTAGCGGGAAAGCCAAAAACATTCAGTACTTC. The encoded protein is CASSLASRSSGKAKNIQYF.

This clonotype was seen a few times. This chain links TRBV2 with TRBJ1-5; D unclear. The germline V and J ends were trimmed by 6 bases and 5 bases, with 8 bases remaining between them. The germline CDR1 and CDR2 sequences are SNHLY and FYNNEI. CDR3 length: 12 amino acids. The CDR3 region has the DNA TGTGCCAGCAGACGGCCCGATCAGCCCCAGCATTTT. This codes for CASRRPDQPQHF. Together with reference TRBV2 and TRBJ1-5, the CDR3 gives the full variable domain: EPEVTQTPSHQVTQMGQEVILRCVPISNHLYFYWYRQILGQKVEFLVSFYNNEISEKSEIFDDQFSVERPDGSNFTLKIRSTKLEDSAMYFCASRRPDQPQHFGDGTRLSIL.

The chain has TRBV12-3 or TRBV12-4 and TRBJ1-5, with D possibly matching TRBD1 (6 bases). The CDR3 covers 18 residues. Trimming removed 8 bases at V and 5 bases at J, with 28 bases between. CDR3 sequence: CASGYLVPSDSQYQPQHF. The CDR3 nucleotides are TGTGCCAGCGGCTACTTAGTTCCGTCGGACAGTCAATATCAGCCCCAGCATTTT.

The chain recombines TRBV3-1 with TRBJ2-7, with D hard to call. The CDR3 is made up of 14 amino acids. V was cut by 4 bases and J by 1 base, with 11 bases left in between. Per the germline V gene, CDR1 is LGHDT and CDR2 is YNNKEL (reference sequence). The CDR3 nucleotides read TGTGCCAGCAGCCCTCGGCTCCTATCCTACGAGCAGTACTTC. It translates to CASSPRLLSYEQYF.

The chain links TRBV7-8 to TRBJ2-1, with 12 bases matching TRBD2. From germline, CDR1 is SGHVS and CDR2 FQNEAQ. This CDR3 contains 15 residues. V was pared by 4 bases and J by 8 bases, with 6 bases of the junction left unmatched. The CDR3: CASSSTSGRFDEQFF. The CDR3 coding sequence is TGTGCCAGCAGCTCTACTAGCGGGAGGTTCGATGAGCAGTTCTTC.

The chain combines TRBV20-1 with TRBJ2-7, with D perhaps TRBD1 (5 bases). Germline CDR1 is DFQATT and CDR2 is SNEGSKA (reference sequence). Trimming took off 3 bases at V and 5 bases at J, with 14 bases between the two ends. This CDR3 contains 13 residues. The CDR3 region is CSASGQGVDEQYF. In nucleotides, the CDR3 is TGCAGTGCTAGCGGCCAGGGTGTCGACGAGCAGTACTTC.

The rearrangement joins TRBV27 to TRBJ2-7; the match to TRBD1 covers 8 bases. The V and J ends lost 11 bases and 3 bases, in that order; junction bases with no gene match: 9. The CDR3 contains 13 residues. Germline CDR1 reads MNHEY; CDR2 reads SMNVEV (reference sequence). As DNA, the CDR3 is TGTGCCGGCGGAACAGGGGGGAACTACGAGCAGTACTTC. Protein: CAGGTGGNYEQYF.

The CDR3 is CSARRRGQPQETQYF. CDR3 DNA sequence: TGCAGTGCTAGACGACGAGGACAACCCCAAGAGACCCAGTACTTC. The chain carries TRBV20-1 and TRBJ2-5, with D tentatively TRBD1 (5 bases). From germline, CDR1 is DFQATT and CDR2 SNEGSKA (reference sequence). With 2 bases removed from V and 1 base from J, the gap between germline ends came to 14 bases. The CDR3 has 15 amino acids.

This clonotype was counted a single time. The chain couples TRBV10-2 to TRBJ1-5; D ambiguous. CDR1 WSHSY and CDR2 SAAADI come from the germline V gene. This CDR3 is built from 14 residues. Trimming pared 3 bases from V and 6 bases from J, leaving 12 bases between. The CDR3 DNA sequence: TGCGCCAGCAGTGATTTGGAGGTCCTTCAGCCCCAGCATTTT. Protein: CASSDLEVLQPQHF.

The rearrangement uses TRBV29-1 and TRBJ1-1; 7 bases align to TRBD1. V trimming: 3 bases; J trimming: 10 bases; junction bases outside the gene matches: 2. The CDR3 has 10 amino acids. Germline CDR1 is SQVTM and CDR2 is ANQGSEA. CDR3 nucleotides: TGCAGCGTTGAGACAGGGCCAGCTTTCTTT. This sequence encodes CSVETGPAFF. Full variable domain (outside the CDR3, taken from reference TRBV29-1 and TRBJ1-1): SAVISQKPSRDICQRGTSLTIQCQVDSQVTMMFWYRQQPGQSLTLIATANQGSEATYESGFVIDKFPISRPNLTFSTLTVSNMSPEDSSIYLCSVETGPAFFGQGTRLTVV.

This chain uses TRBV6-1 with TRBJ2-5, with D perhaps matching TRBD2 (6 bases). V lost 7 bases, J lost 4 bases, and 16 bases lay in between. Germline loops: CDR1 MNHNS, CDR2 SASEGT. The CDR3 totals 14 residues. DNA of the CDR3: TGTGCCAGCACCGAAGCGTCCGGGGGAGAGACCCAGTACTTC. Its protein product is CASTEASGGETQYF.

The sample holds a few counts of this clonotype. V gene TRBV19 combines with J gene TRBJ1-2; D gene ambiguous. Germline CDR1 reads LNHDA; CDR2 reads SQIVND (reference sequence). V gave up 3 bases and J gave up 9 bases, with 20 bases separating them. The CDR3 extends over 15 amino acids. Here the CDR3 DNA reads TGTGCCAGTAGTATCACGGACTACAGCTCCTTAAGCTACACCTTC. This gives the protein CASSITDYSSLSYTF.

A few counts support this clonotype. The conserved final phenylalanine or tryptophan is absent from the CDR3, which likely points to a read error. The CDR3: CSARWQNEQFL. CDR3 nucleotides: TGCAGTGCTAGGTGGCAAAATGAGCAGTTCCTC. The chain carries TRBV20-1 and TRBJ2-1; D remains unclear. Germline CDR1 and CDR2: DFQATT and SNEGSKA (reference sequence). This CDR3 contains 11 residues. The V end lost 3 bases, the J end lost 7 bases, and 7 bases lay between the germline ends.

J is TRBJ2-7 and V is TRBV20-1, with 8 nucleotides matching TRBD2. The CDR3 spans 15 residues. The germline CDR1 and CDR2 sequences are DFQATT and SNEGSKA (reference sequence). The trim removed 1 base at V and 2 bases at J, leaving 7 bases unmatched. In nucleotides, the CDR3 is TGCAGTGCTAGAGTTTTTAGCGGGGACCCCTACGAGCAGTACTTC. This sequence encodes CSARVFSGDPYEQYF.

The chain recombines TRBV7-2 with TRBJ2-1; no reliable D call. The CDR3 has 14 residues. Trimming shortened V by 2 bases and J by 4 bases, and 9 bases separated the two germline ends. From germline, CDR1 is SGHTA and CDR2 FQGNSA. CDR3 protein: CASSLYGAYNEQFF. CDR3 in DNA: TGTGCCAGCAGCTTATACGGAGCATACAATGAGCAGTTCTTC.